This note documents a single TCR beta chain sequence. What it binds is unknown. The data are from a study of CXCR3-negative and CXCR3-positive naive CD8 T cells. Study information: Some 140 million TRB reads were obtained in total, which works out to about 1.5 +/- 0.3 million per library. Points from the study as a whole: Naive subsets were similarly diverse, while memory CD8+ repertoires were much less diverse. TRBV-TRBJ usage matched between naive CXCR3-negative and CXCR3-positive cells but not between memory cells. With CXCR3 expression partially decreased after cryopreservation, most assays relied on fresh PBMCs.

The method, 5' RACE with UMI labels, was used to prepare the TRB cDNA libraries. TCRdb re-called the 5' RACE reads and gives one entry per CDR3 protein, without DNA. Its listing shows about 56,000 distinct CDR3 sequences. The CDR3 consists of 16 residues. The rearrangement uses TRBV21-1 and TRBJ2-1; absent DNA, TCRdb's TRBD1 call cannot be checked. TRBV21-1 corresponds to a pseudogene. Sequencing was carried out using memory CD8+ T cells from blood. The sequence was collected from a human donor in good health. Some clones in this sample may be carry-over from other donors' samples. CDR3 amino acids: CASSKGRGFLYNEQFF.